This is a list of T cell receptor beta chains from one sample in a study of T cells after yellow fever vaccination. TCRdb redid the calling of the 5' RACE reads with MiXCR, one entry per CDR3 protein. Here the sample spans 200,000 to 250,000 distinct CDR3 sequences, about 7.1% being singletons. Here the sequenced sample was CD4+ T cells sorted from PBMCs, taken 15 days after the yellow fever booster vaccination. Source of these receptors: a man younger than 40 who received the YFV17D yellow fever vaccine. The CDR3 runs from the conserved cysteine through the conserved F or W. D genes are given only for firm matches. Size tells how often a clone was seen (once, few, many) or the class of an expanded clone, and some rows leave it out.

>NA|TRBJ1-4|TRBV12-3/TRBV12-4|NA|13
CASSLRFNEKLFF
TGTGCCAGCAGTTTAAGGTTTAATGAAAAACTGTTTTTT
>NA|TRBJ2-2|TRBV7-2|NA|15
CASSLYSGPTGELFF
TGTGCCAGCAGCTTATATTCAGGGCCCACCGGGGAGCTGTTTTTT
>many|TRBJ1-5|TRBV7-9|TRBD1|16
CASSLQGAVGNQPQHF
TGTGCCAGCAGCTTGCAGGGGGCTGTTGGGAATCAGCCCCAGCATTTT
>NA|TRBJ2-7|TRBV28|NA|12
CASSWVSYEQYF
TGTGCCAGCAGTTGGGTCTCCTACGAGCAGTACTTC
>many|TRBJ1-1|TRBV29-1|NA|12
CSVQFGNTEAFF
TGCAGCGTTCAATTTGGGAACACTGAAGCTTTCTTT
>many|TRBJ2-1|TRBV19|TRBD2|14
CASSTRGGYNEQFF
TGTGCCAGTAGTACCCGGGGGGGTTACAATGAGCAGTTCTTC
>NA|TRBJ2-2|TRBV6-4|NA|16
CASSKQASPNTGELFF
TGTGCCAGCAGCAAACAGGCATCCCCGAACACCGGGGAGCTGTTTTTT
>many|TRBJ2-3|TRBV9|TRBD2|14
CASSPSGRSDTQYF
TGTGCCAGCAGCCCTAGCGGGAGGTCAGATACGCAGTATTTT
>many|TRBJ2-3|TRBV5-6|NA|13
CASSLDRTDTQYF
TGTGCCAGCAGCTTGGACCGCACAGATACGCAGTATTTT
>NA|TRBJ1-5|TRBV28|TRBD1|19
CASITSPGQGNFGNQPQHF
TGTGCCAGCATAACTAGCCCGGGACAGGGGAATTTTGGCAATCAGCCCCAGCATTTT
>NA|TRBJ1-6|TRBV20-1|TRBD1|15
CSARGLGQVYSPLHF
TGCAGTGCTAGAGGGCTGGGACAGGTGTATTCACCCCTCCACTTT
>few|TRBJ1-6|TRBV12-3/TRBV12-4|TRBD1|15
CATTNRGYHNSPLHF
TGTGCCACAACGAACAGGGGATATCATAATTCACCCCTCCACTTT
>NA|TRBJ1-6|TRBV6-1|NA|14
CASYRAGNNSPLHF
TGTGCCAGCTACCGGGCCGGGAATAATTCACCCCTCCACTTT
>many|TRBJ2-2|TRBV28|TRBD2|16
CASITSGRLNTGELFF
TGTGCCAGCATCACTAGCGGGAGGTTGAACACCGGGGAGCTGTTTTTT
>many|TRBJ2-2|TRBV5-1|TRBD1|17
CASSLMATGGNTGELFF
TGCGCCAGCAGCTTGATGGCAACAGGGGGGAACACCGGGGAGCTGTTTTTT
>many|TRBJ2-7|TRBV29-1|NA|16
CSAIRQVQGRPYEQYF
TGCAGCGCCATCAGGCAGGTGCAGGGGAGGCCCTACGAGCAGTACTTC
>NA|TRBJ2-1|TRBV20-1|NA|16
CSASSLGLRSYNEQFF
TGCAGTGCTAGTTCTCTGGGACTCCGCTCCTACAATGAGCAGTTCTTC
>NA|TRBJ2-5|TRBV19|TRBD2|13
CASSPGTSGAQYF
TGTGCCAGTAGTCCCGGGACTAGCGGGGCCCAGTACTTC
>NA|TRBJ2-3|TRBV7-9|TRBD2|16
CASSPLAGWGTDTQYF
TGTGCCAGCAGCCCCCTAGCGGGGTGGGGCACAGATACGCAGTATTTT
>many|TRBJ2-2|TRBV20-1|NA|17
CSARDPRKGLDTGELFF
TGCAGTGCTAGAGATCCCCGGAAGGGGCTGGACACCGGGGAGCTGTTTTTT
>many|TRBJ2-7|TRBV20-1|NA|15
CSARPPGDPTYEQYF
TGCAGTGCTAGACCCCCTGGAGACCCCACCTACGAGCAGTACTTC
>few|TRBJ1-4|TRBV11-2|NA|15
CASSKRGTENEKLFF
TGTGCCAGCAGCAAACGAGGAACGGAAAATGAAAAACTGTTTTTT
>many|TRBJ2-5|TRBV21-1|NA|14
CASSPSDRVETQYF
TGTGCCAGCAGCCCCAGCGACAGGGTGGAGACCCAGTACTTC
>NA|TRBJ2-1|TRBV20-1|NA|12
CSAVWGPNEQFF
TGCAGTGCTGTTTGGGGGCCGAATGAGCAGTTCTTC
>NA|TRBJ2-5|TRBV23-1|NA|18
CASSQYLREGLGQETQYF
TGCGCCAGCAGTCAATACCTCCGAGAGGGTCTCGGCCAAGAGACCCAGTACTTC
>NA|TRBJ2-7|TRBV14|NA|13
CASSQVYNYEQYF
TGTGCCAGCAGCCAAGTTTACAACTACGAGCAGTACTTC
>NA|TRBJ1-2|TRBV7-2|NA|14
CASSLGVVKYGYTF
TGTGCCAGCAGCCTTGGGGTGGTGAAGTATGGCTACACCTTC
>NA|TRBJ2-1|TRBV3-1|NA|14
CASSHGPSYNEQFF
TGTGCCAGCAGCCACGGACCGAGTTACAATGAGCAGTTCTTC
>NA|TRBJ2-5|TRBV5-1|TRBD2|17
CASSSLGLAGAQETQYF
TGCGCCAGCAGCAGCCTGGGCCTAGCGGGCGCCCAAGAGACCCAGTACTTC
>NA|TRBJ2-3|TRBV20-1|NA|14
CSAKKGVSTDTQYF
TGCAGTGCTAAAAAGGGGGTTAGCACAGATACGCAGTATTTT
>NA|TRBJ1-2|TRBV24-1|TRBD1|14
CATSDPDRGDGYTF
TGTGCCACCAGTGACCCGGACAGGGGAGACGGCTACACCTTC
>NA|TRBJ2-7|TRBV5-1|TRBD2|13
CASRRTSDYEQYF
TGCGCCAGCAGGAGGACTAGCGATTACGAGCAGTACTTC
>few|TRBJ2-3|TRBV7-2|NA|17
CASSLADYTSGTDTQYF
TGTGCCAGCAGCTTAGCCGACTACACCTCTGGCACAGATACGCAGTATTTT
>many|TRBJ2-3|TRBV9|NA|13
CASSVSGGDTQYF
TGTGCCAGCAGCGTCTCCGGAGGAGATACGCAGTATTTT
>many|TRBJ2-1|TRBV11-2|TRBD2|15
CASSLELAGGYEQFF
TGTGCCAGCAGCTTAGAACTAGCGGGAGGTTATGAGCAGTTCTTC
>NA|TRBJ2-7|TRBV30|NA|15
CAWGVTGISVYEQYF
TGTGCCTGGGGGGTGACGGGGATCTCGGTCTACGAGCAGTACTTC
>few|TRBJ2-4|TRBV28|NA|12
CASSLAPGSQYF
TGTGCCAGCAGTTTGGCCCCGGGTAGTCAGTACTTC
>NA|TRBJ2-1|TRBV7-9|NA|15
CASSSTTFASEAVLF
TGTGCCAGCAGCTCAACTACATTTGCTAGCGAGGCCGTGCTCTTC
>few|TRBJ2-1|TRBV5-1|TRBD2|19
CASSLGGSSGILTYNEQFF
TGCGCCAGCAGCTTGGGCGGATCTAGCGGGATATTAACCTACAATGAGCAGTTCTTC
>NA|TRBJ2-7|TRBV7-2|NA|11
CASSLEQKQYF
TGTGCCAGCAGCTTAGAACAGAAGCAGTACTTC
>NA|TRBJ2-7|TRBV29-1|TRBD2|14
CSVGGTSGAYEQYF
TGCAGCGTAGGAGGGACTAGCGGGGCCTACGAGCAGTACTTC
>few|TRBJ1-1|TRBV7-8|NA|14
CASAWGGRNTEAFF
TGTGCCAGCGCCTGGGGGGGGAGGAACACTGAAGCTTTCTTT
>NA|TRBJ2-7|TRBV20-1|TRBD2|14
CSAGVLAGGYEQYF
TGCAGTGCTGGAGTACTAGCGGGAGGGTACGAGCAGTACTTC
>NA|TRBJ1-3|TRBV30|TRBD1|12
CAWTGSGNTIYF
TGTGCATGGACAGGGTCGGGAAACACCATATATTTT
>few|TRBJ1-5|TRBV7-9|NA|14
CASSRWDTNQPQHF
TGTGCCAGCAGCCGATGGGACACCAATCAGCCCCAGCATTTT
>NA|TRBJ2-7|TRBV5-1|NA|14
CASSLERTSYEQYF
TGCGCCAGCAGTCTTGAGAGGACTTCCTACGAGCAGTACTTC
>NA|TRBJ1-4|TRBV5-1|NA|14
CASSLLAGTEKLFF
TGCGCCAGCAGCTTGTTGGCAGGGACTGAAAAACTGTTTTTT
>many|TRBJ2-7|TRBV7-8|NA|13
CASSFSQFYEQYF
TGTGCCAGCAGCTTCAGCCAATTCTACGAGCAGTACTTC
>many|TRBJ2-1|TRBV20-1|TRBD2|12
CSARSGNNEQFF
TGCAGTGCTAGGAGCGGGAACAATGAGCAGTTCTTC
>NA|TRBJ2-5|TRBV6-1|TRBD1|15
CASSANRDSQETQYF
TGTGCCAGCAGTGCTAACCGGGACAGCCAAGAGACCCAGTACTTC
>many|TRBJ2-3|TRBV20-1|NA|12
CSASSLTDTQYF
TGCAGTGCTTCGTCCCTCACAGATACGCAGTATTTT
>few|TRBJ2-5|TRBV21-1|NA|19
CASSKGFMLRGLGTETQYF
TGTGCCAGCAGCAAAGGCTTTATGTTAAGGGGACTGGGGACCGAGACCCAGTACTTC
>few|TRBJ1-1|TRBV5-1|NA|16
CASMRTALQGNTEAFF
TGCGCCAGCATGCGGACAGCACTCCAGGGGAACACTGAAGCTTTCTTT
>many|TRBJ2-3|TRBV20-1|TRBD2|14
CSARRLASTDTQYF
TGCAGTGCCCGACGACTAGCTAGCACAGATACGCAGTATTTT
>many|TRBJ2-4|TRBV10-3|NA|14
CAISESISKNIQYF
TGTGCCATCAGTGAGTCGATCTCGAAAAACATTCAGTACTTC
>many|TRBJ2-5|TRBV7-7|NA|14
CASSPLLGAETQYF
TGTGCCAGCAGCCCCCTTCTTGGGGCCGAGACCCAGTACTTC